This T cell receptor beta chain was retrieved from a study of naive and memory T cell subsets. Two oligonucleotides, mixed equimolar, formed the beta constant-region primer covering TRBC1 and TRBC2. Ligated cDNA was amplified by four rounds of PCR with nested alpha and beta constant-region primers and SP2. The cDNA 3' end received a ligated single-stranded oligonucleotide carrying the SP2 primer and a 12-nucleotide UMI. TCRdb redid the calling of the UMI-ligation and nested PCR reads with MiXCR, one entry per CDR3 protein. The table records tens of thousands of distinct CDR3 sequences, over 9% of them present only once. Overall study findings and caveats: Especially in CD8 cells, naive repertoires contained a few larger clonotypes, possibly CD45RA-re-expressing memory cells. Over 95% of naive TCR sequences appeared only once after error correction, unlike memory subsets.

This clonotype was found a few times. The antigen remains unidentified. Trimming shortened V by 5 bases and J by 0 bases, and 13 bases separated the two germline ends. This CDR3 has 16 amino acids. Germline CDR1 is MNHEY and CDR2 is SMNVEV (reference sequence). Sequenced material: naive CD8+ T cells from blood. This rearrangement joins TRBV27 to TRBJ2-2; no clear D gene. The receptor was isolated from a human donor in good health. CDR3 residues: CASSDIAAANTGELFF. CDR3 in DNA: TGTGCCAGCAGTGATATAGCAGCCGCGAACACCGGGGAGCTGTTTTTT.